A selection of T cell receptor beta chains follows, all from one sample in a study of cytomegalovirus exposure and HLA in healthy donors. The data were produced by immunoSEQ multiplex PCR, yet TCRdb's version contains in-frame clones alone and is incomplete. The sample has around 160,000 clones, about 80% seen once; the top ten hold roughly 1%. The specimen sequenced was PBMCs. The receptors originated from a woman aged 40 to 55 in good health and CMV-seronegative. Each CDR3 is given with its conserved first and last residue. A D gene is named only where the DNA matches it firmly.

v_call	d_call	j_call	cdr3_aa
TRBV6-5	.	TRBJ2-3	CASSYREASTDTQYF
TRBV7-8	.	TRBJ2-5	CASSLAPLPTQETQYF
TRBV29-1	.	TRBJ2-2	CSVRGGPGELFF
TRBV5-1	TRBD2	TRBJ2-1	CASSLEGLAENEQFF
TRBV7-9	TRBD1	TRBJ2-7	CASSSRDRGHEQYF
TRBV5-4	.	TRBJ1-1	CASSLDRAPEAFF
TRBV27	TRBD1	TRBJ1-1	CASSLGTEITEAFF
TRBV5-1	TRBD1	TRBJ1-1	CASTLLGTETEAFF
TRBV28	.	TRBJ1-6	CASTPFDRKNSPLHF
TRBV7-2	TRBD2	TRBJ2-3	CASSVVAGDRDTQYF
TRBV6-1	TRBD1	TRBJ1-1	CASSEWGRGRTEAFF
TRBV6-1	.	TRBJ2-2	CASIIEGSNTGELFF
TRBV27	.	TRBJ2-3	CASSLRQGGDTQYF
TRBV28	TRBD1	TRBJ2-6	CASSLATGGINVLTF
TRBV29-1	.	TRBJ1-3	CSVGTDGNTIYF
TRBV27	.	TRBJ1-5	CASSSLTERGGQPQHF
TRBV5-1	TRBD2	TRBJ2-5	CASSPSGGGETQYF
TRBV5-1	TRBD2	TRBJ2-5	CASSWLAGQQETQYF
TRBV4-2	.	TRBJ1-1	CASSQDRETEAFF
TRBV28	.	TRBJ1-3	CASSTNRDTIYF
TRBV2	.	TRBJ1-2	CASSDGEVYGYTF
TRBV4-1	.	TRBJ2-4	CASSQGDSKNIQYF
TRBV5-4	.	TRBJ1-1	CASSLEFGGAEAFF
TRBV5-1	.	TRBJ1-1	CASRQEGTEAFF
TRBV5-6	.	TRBJ2-3	CASSSTGSASTDTQYF
TRBV5-6	.	TRBJ2-1	CASSFALADSYNEQFF
TRBV5-1	.	TRBJ1-1	CASRRTAMNTEAFF
TRBV29-1	TRBD2	TRBJ2-7	CSGTSGSYEQYF
TRBV6-1	TRBD1	TRBJ1-1	CASKGALGTEAFF
TRBV5-1	TRBD2	TRBJ2-2	CASSLVLAGRAGELFF
TRBV10-3	.	TRBJ2-7	CAISESNIRGEQYF
TRBV27	.	TRBJ2-2	CASSSGSMGTGELFF
TRBV6-1	TRBD1	TRBJ1-1	CASRDRGWNTEAFF
TRBV11-3	TRBD2	TRBJ2-3	CASSLAVGLAHTDTQYF
TRBV5-4	.	TRBJ1-4	CASSLQGGEKLFF
TRBV7-7	TRBD2	TRBJ2-1	CASSLEASGMNEQFF
TRBV11-1	TRBD2	TRBJ2-7	CASSFSPQGTSSSYEQYF
TRBV14	TRBD2	TRBJ2-7	CASSRTSSPYEQYF
TRBV12-1	.	TRBJ2-1	CASSGTSGRIYEQFF
TRBV2	TRBD1	TRBJ1-2	CASRRDSLERGYTF
TRBV28	.	TRBJ1-1	CASSSPPDSSKAFF
TRBV6-5	.	TRBJ2-3	CASSYSSGDPQYF
TRBV9	.	TRBJ1-2	CASSVSGHGYTF
TRBV5-6	.	TRBJ2-3	CASSLQGPDTQYF
TRBV19	TRBD1	TRBJ2-3	CASSIDNTGQGVDTQYF
TRBV28	TRBD1	TRBJ1-2	CASRGQGQGYYGYTF
TRBV11-3	.	TRBJ2-3	CASSWAGTLTDTQYF
TRBV11-3	.	TRBJ2-4	CASSPEGLAKNIQYF
TRBV15	.	TRBJ2-5	CATSRDWSGAETQYF